This T cell receptor beta chain was sequenced for a study of cytomegalovirus exposure and HLA in healthy donors. Method: immunoSEQ multiplex PCR; TCRdb's copy keeps in-frame clones and lacks some. This sample has fewer than 120,000 clones, with over 85% found just once. V gave up 5 bases and J gave up 8 bases; unmatched junction bases: 8. Per germline, CDR1 MDHEN and CDR2 SYDVKM. The CDR3 loop spans 14 amino acids. This TCR was recovered from a woman aged 18-35 years in good health and CMV-seronegative. The gene calls are TRBV28 and TRBJ1-1; 10 bases agree with TRBD1. Sequenced sample: PBMCs. CDR3: CASSVTGGNEEAFF. The CDR3 bases are TGTGCCAGCAGTGTGACAGGGGGCAATGAGGAAGCTTTCTTT.